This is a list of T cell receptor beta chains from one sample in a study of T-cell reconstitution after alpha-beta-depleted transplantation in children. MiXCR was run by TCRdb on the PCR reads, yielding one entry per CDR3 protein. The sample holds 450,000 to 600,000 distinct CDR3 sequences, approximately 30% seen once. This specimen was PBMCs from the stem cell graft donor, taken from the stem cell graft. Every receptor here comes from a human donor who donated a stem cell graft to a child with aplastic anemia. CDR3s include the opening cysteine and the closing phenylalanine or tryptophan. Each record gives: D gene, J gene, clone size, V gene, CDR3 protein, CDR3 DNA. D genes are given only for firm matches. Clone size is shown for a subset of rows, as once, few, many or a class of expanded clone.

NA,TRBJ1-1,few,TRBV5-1,CASSATGMNTEAFF,TGCGCCAGCAGCGCTACAGGGATGAACACTGAAGCTTTCTTT
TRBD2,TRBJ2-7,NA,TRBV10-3,CATQGLAGDEQYF,TGTGCCACCCAAGGACTAGCGGGAGATGAGCAGTACTTC
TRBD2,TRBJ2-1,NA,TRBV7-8,CASSQGGSGRTSYNEQFF,TGTGCCAGCAGCCAGGGGGGTAGCGGGAGGACCTCCTACAATGAGCAGTTCTTC
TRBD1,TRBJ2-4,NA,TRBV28,CASSSRGGQGAKNIQYF,TGTGCCAGCAGCTCCCGGGGGGGACAGGGGGCCAAAAACATTCAGTACTTC
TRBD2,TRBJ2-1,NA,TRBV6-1,CASIPAGGYFSYNEQFF,TGTGCCAGCATACCAGCGGGAGGATACTTCTCCTACAATGAGCAGTTCTTC
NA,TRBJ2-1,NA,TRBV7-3,CASSIAGSPDEQFF,TGTGCCAGCAGCATAGCCGGGAGCCCCGATGAGCAGTTCTTC
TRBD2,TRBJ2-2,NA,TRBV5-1,CASSLSPAGEVVELFF,TGCGCCAGCAGCTTGAGTCCAGCGGGAGAGGTTGTGGAGCTGTTTTTT
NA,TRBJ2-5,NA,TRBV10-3,CAISALAGQQETQYF,TGTGCCATCAGTGCCCTCGCGGGTCAACAAGAGACCCAGTACTTC
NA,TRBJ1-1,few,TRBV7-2,CASSLVTTANTEAFF,TGTGCCAGCAGCTTAGTAACTACAGCGAACACTGAAGCTTTCTTT
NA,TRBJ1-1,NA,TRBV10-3,CAISDGWGLNTEAFF,TGTGCCATCAGTGATGGATGGGGGTTGAACACTGAAGCTTTCTTT
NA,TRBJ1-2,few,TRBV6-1,CASSDGFRNYGYTF,TGTGCCAGCAGTGATGGGTTTAGGAACTATGGCTACACCTTC
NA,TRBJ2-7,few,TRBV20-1,CSASSSGRSYEQYF,TGCAGTGCTAGCTCCTCGGGCAGATCCTACGAGCAGTACTTC
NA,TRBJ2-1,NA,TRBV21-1,CASTLGGPSNEQFF,TGTGCCAGCACCCTCGGAGGTCCGAGCAATGAGCAGTTCTTC
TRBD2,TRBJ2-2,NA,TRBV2,CASRDHFGAGTSGRNTGELFF,TGTGCCAGCAGGGACCACTTCGGGGCCGGGACTAGCGGCCGAAACACCGGGGAGCTGTTTTTT
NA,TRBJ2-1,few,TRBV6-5,CASSYQDRVRQFF,TGTGCCAGCAGTTACCAGGACAGAGTAAGGCAGTTCTTC
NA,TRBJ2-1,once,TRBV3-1,CASSRGGGRRTYNEQFF,TGTGCCAGCAGCCGAGGGGGTGGGCGCAGAACTTACAATGAGCAGTTCTTC
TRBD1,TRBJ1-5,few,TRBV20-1,CSARDRGPNQPQHF,TGCAGTGCTAGAGACAGGGGGCCAAATCAGCCCCAGCATTTT
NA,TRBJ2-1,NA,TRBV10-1,CASSSPGLPQKQFF,TGCGCCAGCAGCTCTCCGGGACTCCCGCAAAAGCAGTTCTTC
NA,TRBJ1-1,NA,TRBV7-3,CASSPTFARGYTEAFF,TGTGCCAGCAGCCCAACCTTTGCCAGGGGATACACTGAAGCTTTCTTT
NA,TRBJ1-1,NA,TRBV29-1,CSVGVAGNTEAFF,TGCAGCGTTGGAGTGGCAGGCAACACTGAAGCTTTCTTT
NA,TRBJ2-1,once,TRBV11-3,CASSLGLTTGPDNEQFF,TGTGCCAGCAGCTTAGGTTTGACTACTGGACCGGACAATGAGCAGTTCTTC
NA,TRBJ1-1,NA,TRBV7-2,CASSLARTAEAFF,TGTGCCAGCAGCTTAGCGCGGACAGCCGAAGCTTTCTTT
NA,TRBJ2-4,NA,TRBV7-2,CASSLGRGSGVKNIQYF,TGTGCCAGCAGCCTCGGGAGAGGGTCCGGGGTCAAAAACATTCAGTACTTC
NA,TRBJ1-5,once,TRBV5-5,CASSLEGKGNQPQHF,TGTGCCAGCAGCTTGGAAGGGAAGGGCAATCAGCCCCAGCATTTT
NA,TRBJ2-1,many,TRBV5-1,CASSVYNEQFF,TGCGCCAGCAGCGTGTACAATGAGCAGTTCTTC